The clone carrying this T cell receptor (beta chain) was detected only a few times. Its antigen is not known. The sample originates from a study of blood T cells in healthy people across ages. Overall study: There was about one barcoded beta molecule captured by template switching per two T cells. Overall study findings and caveats: Percentage of naive T cells showed a strong correlation with TCR beta diversity. The study lacked donor CMV status, which possibly confounded expanded clonotype changes.

The CDR3 runs to 15 residues. The junction had 14 bases not matched to a gene; V was cut back by 3 bases and J by 7 bases. Germline-derived CDR1 and CDR2 are SQVTM and ANQGSEA. A second roughly 6 to 12 cycle PCR used barcoded and J-beta primers. Each CDR3 protein gets one entry after TCRdb re-called the 5' RACE reads with MiXCR. Altogether roughly 1,700,000 distinct CDR3 sequences are present, roughly 27% being singletons, with the ten largest covering about 8%. The clonotype comes from a woman in her twenties or thirties in good health. What was sequenced was blood. The V gene is TRBV29-1, the J gene TRBJ2-7, with TRBD1 identical over 8 bases. CDR3 residues: CSVERPGRGRGEQYF. The DNA for the CDR3 is TGCAGCGTTGAGCGCCCTGGCAGGGGGCGTGGGGAGCAGTACTTC.